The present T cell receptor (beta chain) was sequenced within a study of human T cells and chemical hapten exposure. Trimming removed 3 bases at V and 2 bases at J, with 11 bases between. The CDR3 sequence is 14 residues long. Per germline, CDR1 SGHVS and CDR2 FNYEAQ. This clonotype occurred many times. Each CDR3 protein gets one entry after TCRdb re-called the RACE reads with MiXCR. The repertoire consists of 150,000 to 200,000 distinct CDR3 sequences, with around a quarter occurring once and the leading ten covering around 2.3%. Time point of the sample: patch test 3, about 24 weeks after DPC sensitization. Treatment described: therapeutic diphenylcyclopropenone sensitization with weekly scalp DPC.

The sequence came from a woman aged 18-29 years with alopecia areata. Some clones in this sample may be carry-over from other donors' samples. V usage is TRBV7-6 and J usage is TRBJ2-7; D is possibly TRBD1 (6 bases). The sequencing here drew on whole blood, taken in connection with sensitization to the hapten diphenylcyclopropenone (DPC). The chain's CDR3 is CASSLGTGPYEQYF. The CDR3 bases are TGTGCCAGCAGCTTGGGTACAGGGCCCTACGAGCAGTACTTC.